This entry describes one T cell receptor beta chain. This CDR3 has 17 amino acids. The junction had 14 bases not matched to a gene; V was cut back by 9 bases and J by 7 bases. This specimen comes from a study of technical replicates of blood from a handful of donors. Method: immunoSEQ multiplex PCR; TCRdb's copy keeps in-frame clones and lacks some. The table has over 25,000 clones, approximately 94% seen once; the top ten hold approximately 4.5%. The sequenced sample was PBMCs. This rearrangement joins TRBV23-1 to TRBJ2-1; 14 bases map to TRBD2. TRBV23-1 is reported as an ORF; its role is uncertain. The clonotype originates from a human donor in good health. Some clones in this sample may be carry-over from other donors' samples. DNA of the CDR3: TGCGCCAGAGGGACAGTTGGAGGGACTAGCGGGAGAAATGAGCAGTTCTTC. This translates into CARGTVGGTSGRNEQFF.